This T cell receptor (beta chain) was recovered during a study of CD8 T cells in ankylosing spondylitis. Whole-study findings and limits: Matched ankylosing spondylitis synovial fluid reportedly showed significant enrichment of disease-linked clones. Within peripheral blood, clones linked to disease were CD8+ and relatively rare. Blood from ankylosing spondylitis patients appeared to carry a characteristic roughly 8-variant TCR beta motif.

This CDR3 region has 11 residues. V was pared by 5 bases and J by 6 bases, with 8 bases between. Each TCR beta library was made by quantitative 5'-RACE that incorporated molecular barcodes. TCRdb re-called the 5' RACE reads with MiXCR, one entry per CDR3 protein. The data contain roughly 38,000 distinct CDR3 sequences, 10% of them singletons. Many counts were recorded for this clonotype. Its antigen remains unidentified. The chain has TRBV12-3 or TRBV12-4 and TRBJ2-7; TRBD1 or TRBD2 may be the D gene (5 bases each). This sequence originates from a male donor with ankylosing spondylitis or in good health (not recorded which). The sample consisted of blood, either unsorted or a sorted T cell fraction (not recorded which). CDR3 in amino acids: CASSPGLEQYF. DNA of the CDR3: TGTGCCAGCAGTCCGGGGCTCGAGCAGTACTTC.